These T cell receptor beta chains were read from a single sample in a study of blood T cell repertoires in COVID-19. TCRdb keeps only in-frame clones here, not all; method: immunoSEQ multiplex PCR. The data hold 60,000 to 80,000 clones, with around 89% observed a single time. Sequenced sample: peripheral blood. These receptors were obtained from a man aged 60-69 years with acute or convalescent COVID-19. Both conserved end residues are part of each CDR3. Each record gives: V gene, J gene, D gene, CDR3 protein. D genes are given only for firm matches.

V gene: TRBV12-5
J gene: TRBJ2-3
D gene: NA
CDR3 protein: CASEGRGGTDTQYF

V gene: TRBV7-3
J gene: TRBJ1-6
D gene: NA
CDR3 protein: CASSFSNSPLHF

V gene: TRBV30
J gene: TRBJ1-2
D gene: TRBD1
CDR3 protein: CAWRGQVGYGYTF

V gene: TRBV18
J gene: TRBJ2-7
D gene: TRBD1
CDR3 protein: CASSPGRTGLEQYF

V gene: TRBV19
J gene: TRBJ1-6
D gene: NA
CDR3 protein: CASSPGGGPNSPLHF

V gene: TRBV10-3
J gene: TRBJ2-2
D gene: TRBD2
CDR3 protein: CAISESSGLATNTGELFF

V gene: TRBV5-5
J gene: TRBJ1-1
D gene: NA
CDR3 protein: CASSLYIGSPEAFF

V gene: TRBV5-1
J gene: TRBJ2-1
D gene: TRBD2
CDR3 protein: CASSLVGSGSSYNEQFF

V gene: TRBV9
J gene: TRBJ2-3
D gene: TRBD2
CDR3 protein: CASSVEGLDGTDTQYF

V gene: TRBV5-1
J gene: TRBJ2-7
D gene: NA
CDR3 protein: CASSLFQGGYEQYF

V gene: TRBV27
J gene: TRBJ2-7
D gene: NA
CDR3 protein: CASSLGLGLSYEQYF

V gene: TRBV6-5
J gene: TRBJ2-2
D gene: NA
CDR3 protein: CASSYSLQGTTGELFF

V gene: TRBV6-5
J gene: TRBJ2-3
D gene: NA
CDR3 protein: CASFPSGTDTQYF

V gene: TRBV29-1
J gene: TRBJ2-3
D gene: TRBD1
CDR3 protein: CSVTGGTDTQYF

V gene: TRBV11-3
J gene: TRBJ2-3
D gene: TRBD2
CDR3 protein: CASSQGLAGTDTQYF

V gene: TRBV7-9
J gene: TRBJ2-3
D gene: NA
CDR3 protein: CASSRLVSTDTQYF

V gene: TRBV24-1
J gene: TRBJ2-7
D gene: NA
CDR3 protein: CATEMGSEQYF

V gene: TRBV6-6
J gene: TRBJ2-1
D gene: TRBD1
CDR3 protein: CASSVRGNEQFF

V gene: TRBV19
J gene: TRBJ2-3
D gene: NA
CDR3 protein: CASSITGWEDTQYF

V gene: TRBV2
J gene: TRBJ1-4
D gene: TRBD1
CDR3 protein: CAGRGDRSEKLFF